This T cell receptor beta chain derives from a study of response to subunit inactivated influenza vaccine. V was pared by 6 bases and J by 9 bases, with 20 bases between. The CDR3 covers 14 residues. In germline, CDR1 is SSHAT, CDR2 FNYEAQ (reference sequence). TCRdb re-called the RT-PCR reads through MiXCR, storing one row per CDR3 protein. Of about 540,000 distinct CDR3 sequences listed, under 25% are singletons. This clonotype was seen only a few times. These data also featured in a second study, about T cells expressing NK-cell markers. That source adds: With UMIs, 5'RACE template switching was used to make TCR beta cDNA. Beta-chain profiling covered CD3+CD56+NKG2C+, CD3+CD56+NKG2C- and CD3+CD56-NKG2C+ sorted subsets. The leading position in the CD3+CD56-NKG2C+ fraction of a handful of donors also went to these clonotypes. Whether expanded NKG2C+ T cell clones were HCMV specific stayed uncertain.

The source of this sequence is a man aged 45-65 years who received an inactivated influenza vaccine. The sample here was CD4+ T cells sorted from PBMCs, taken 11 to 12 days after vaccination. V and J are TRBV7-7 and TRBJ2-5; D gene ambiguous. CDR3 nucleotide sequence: TGTGCCAGCAGTCCCACCAACAGTCTGGCGGCCCAGTACTTC. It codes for CASSPTNSLAAQYF.